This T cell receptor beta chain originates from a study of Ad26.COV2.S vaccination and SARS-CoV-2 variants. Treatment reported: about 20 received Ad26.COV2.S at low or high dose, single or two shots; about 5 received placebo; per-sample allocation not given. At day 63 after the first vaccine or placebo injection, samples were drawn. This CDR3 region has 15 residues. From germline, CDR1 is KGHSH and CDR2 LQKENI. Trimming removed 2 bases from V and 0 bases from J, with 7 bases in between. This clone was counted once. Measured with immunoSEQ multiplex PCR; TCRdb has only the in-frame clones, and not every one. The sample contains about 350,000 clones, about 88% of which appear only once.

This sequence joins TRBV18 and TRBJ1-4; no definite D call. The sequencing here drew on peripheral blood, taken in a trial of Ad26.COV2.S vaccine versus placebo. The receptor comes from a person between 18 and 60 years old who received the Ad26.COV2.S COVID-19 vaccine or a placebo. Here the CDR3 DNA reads TGTGCCAGCTCACCAAACATGGCAACTAATGAAAAACTGTTTTTT. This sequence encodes CASSPNMATNEKLFF.